These 12 T cell receptor beta chains were sequenced from one sample in a study of shared clonotypes between healthy human individuals. Assay: immunoSEQ multiplex PCR; the TCRdb copy retains only in-frame clones and omits some. Here the sample spans more than 550,000 clones, 90% being singletons. The sample consisted of memory CD8+ T cells from PBMCs. Documented subset: CD45RO+ cells pooled with CCR7-negative TemRA cells. These receptors were taken from a man aged 18 to 35 in good health. Some clones in this sample may be carry-over from other donors' samples.

This rearrangement joins TRBV28 to TRBJ1-4; D is ambiguous. Deletions cut 3 bases from V and 0 bases from J, with 8 bases between. CDR1 and CDR2 from the germline V gene are MDHEN and SYDVKM. This CDR3 is built from 15 residues. The CDR3 sequence: CASSFFGATNEKLFF. As DNA, the CDR3 is TGTGCCAGCAGTTTTTTTGGTGCAACTAATGAAAAACTGTTTTTT.

Written as DNA, the CDR3 is TGTGCCAGCAGCTTAGGCTCGGGACAGGGGGTCTGGGCCCAGTACTTC. This encodes CASSLGSGQGVWAQYF. This sequence joins TRBV7-6 and TRBJ2-5; 11 bases are shared with TRBD1. The CDR3 runs to 16 residues. The germline V gene encodes CDR1 SGHVS and CDR2 FNYEAQ. J was trimmed by 9 bases and V by 1 base; bases with no gene match: 10.

This chain connects TRBV5-6 to TRBJ2-1; D might be TRBD1 (6 bases). This CDR3 is 17 amino acids long. Germline V gene data show CDR1 as SGHDT and CDR2 as YYEEEE. The germline V and J ends were trimmed by 4 bases and 0 bases, with 17 bases remaining between them. The CDR3 loop is CASSVGTNLHSYNEQFF. The CDR3 bases are TGTGCCAGCAGCGTCGGGACAAACCTACACTCCTACAATGAGCAGTTCTTC.

This rearrangement joins TRBV13 to TRBJ2-1; maybe TRBD1 (5 bases). The length of the CDR3 is 17 residues. The V and J ends lost 4 bases and 16 bases respectively, with 32 bases between them. Germline CDR1 reads PRHDT; CDR2 reads FYEKMQ (reference sequence). The chain's CDR3 is CASSSTSGHSFGPEGFF. CDR3 bases: TGTGCCAGCAGCTCTACGTCAGGGCATTCATTTGGTCCGGAAGGATTCTTC.

CDR3: CASSQTLNYGYTF. DNA for the CDR3: TGCGCCAGCAGCCAAACCCTTAACTATGGCTACACCTTC. The chain uses TRBV4-3 and TRBJ1-2, with D unclear. Germline assignment: CDR1 LGHNA and CDR2 YSLEER. V gave up 2 bases and J gave up 1 base, with 5 bases separating them. The CDR3 spans 13 residues.

This clone has a single count. The chain combines TRBV27 with TRBJ2-3, with D perhaps matching TRBD1 (6 bases). This CDR3 contains 17 residues. Per germline, CDR1 MNHEY and CDR2 SMNVEV (reference sequence). Trimming took 3 bases from V and 0 from J, leaving 16 bases between them. CDR3 coding DNA: TGTGCCAGCAGTTTGATCCCCGGACAGTTAAGCACAGATACGCAGTATTTT. Translation: CASSLIPGQLSTDTQYF.

V is TRBV11-2 and J is TRBJ2-4, with TRBD1 matching 8 bases. Germline-derived CDR1 and CDR2 are SGHAT and FQNNGV. The CDR3 extends over 16 amino acids. V lost 4 bases to trimming and J lost 0 bases; unmatched junction nucleotides: 5. CDR3 sequence: CASSSRTGQAKNIQYF. The CDR3 coding sequence is TGTGCCAGCAGCTCTAGGACAGGGCAAGCCAAAAACATTCAGTACTTC. Using reference TRBV11-2 and TRBJ2-4 for the parts outside the CDR3, the full variable domain is EAGVAQSPRYKIIEKRQSVAFWCNPISGHATLYWYQQILGQGPKLLIQFQNNGVVDDSQLPKDRFSAERLKGVDSTLKIQPAKLEDSAVYLCASSSRTGQAKNIQYFGAGTRLSVL.

This clone was seen only a few times. The chain is built from TRBV6-1 and TRBJ1-5; D is unresolved. There are 14 residues in the CDR3. The V end lost 2 bases, the J end lost 7 bases, and 12 bases lay between the germline ends. The V gene's germline CDR1 is MNHNS and CDR2 SASEGT. The CDR3 reads CASSESMGRQPQHF. The CDR3 region has the DNA TGTGCCAGCAGTGAATCGATGGGAAGGCAGCCCCAGCATTTT.

J is TRBJ2-3 and V is TRBV4-2; possible D gene TRBD2, 6 bases. Germline CDR1 LGHNA, CDR2 YNFKEQ. This CDR3 contains 17 residues. V lost 0 bases, J lost 3 bases, and 16 bases lay in between. The CDR3 loop is CASSQDLGGRGTDTQYF. Written as DNA, the CDR3 is TGTGCCAGCAGCCAAGACCTCGGCGGGCGGGGAACAGATACGCAGTATTTT.

This clone turned up a few times. The chain's CDR3 is CASSFRQELEQYF. The DNA for the CDR3 is TGTGCCAGCAGCTTTCGACAGGAACTTGAGCAGTACTTC. The chain couples TRBV5-4 to TRBJ2-7, with D possibly TRBD1 on 6 matching bases. Germline values: CDR1 SGHNT, CDR2 YYREEE (reference sequence). The CDR3 length is 13 residues. The ends were cut back, 2 bases at V and 7 bases at J, with 13 bases in the middle.

The chain recombines TRBV27 with TRBJ2-7, with 7 bases matching TRBD2. Germline V lookup: CDR1 MNHEY, CDR2 SMNVEV (reference sequence). CDR3 length: 15 residues. The V gene end was trimmed by 4 bases and the J gene end by 2 bases; junction bases not matched to a gene: 8. DNA for the CDR3: TGTGCCAGCAGTTGGGAGGGGCCACCCCCCTACGAGCAGTACTTC. Translated: CASSWEGPPPYEQYF.

The chain uses TRBV4-1 and TRBJ2-1; 8 bases are shared with TRBD1. CDR1 and CDR2 (germline): MGHRA, YSYEKL. V lost 8 bases, J lost 7 bases, and 10 bases stayed unmatched. CDR3 length equals 14 residues. CDR3 coding DNA: TGCGCCAGCGGAAAGACAGGGGTCGGGAATGAGCAGTTCTTC. Its translation is CASGKTGVGNEQFF.